This TCR beta chain originates from a study of T cells after yellow fever vaccination (dated by TCRdb to between 2018 and 2020). About the study as a whole: The SMART-Seq v4 Ultra Low Input RNA kit was used to prepare libraries from fractions with low cell numbers. Two healthy male donors, one aged 18 to 30 and one aged 30 to 40 years, were included in the cohort. Blood samples were taken at several timepoints before and after primary and secondary immunization, and bulk PBMC replicates and cell subsets were isolated. To track T-cell clones before and after primary and booster YFV17D yellow fever vaccination, bulk TCR alpha and beta repertoires were sequenced longitudinally.

Study-level results and caveats: A small fraction of clonotypes appeared in both the CD4 and CD8 compartments, likely as a result of convergent recombination. The secondary T-cell response was found to be weaker but faster than the primary response, with a peak reached on day 5 rather than on day 15. Because abundant contaminating clonotypes from the bulk population could be contained in FACS-sorted repertoires, computational filtering was required. Because only two donors were included in the study, the extent to which the findings can be generalized is limited. Most clones expanded after primary vaccination were re-detected after the booster (about 95% of CD4 and around nine tenths of CD8), suggesting broad memory maintenance.

Synthesis of TCR cDNA relied on 5'RACE template switching, a step that introduced a universal primer site along with unique molecular identifiers. cDNA synthesis was primed from both the TCR alpha and TCR beta constant segments. Library amplification involved two PCR steps, and the second step added sample barcodes and sequencing adapters. Sequencing of the libraries was done on either Illumina HiSeq 2500 (2x100 bp) or NovaSeq (2x150 bp). Under the source paper's analysis protocol: MIGEC handled demultiplexing of reads and collapsing into UMI consensus sequences, while MiXCR performed V(D)J alignment. Using edgeR on replicate PBMC samples, clonotypes were called vaccine-responding if FDR was below 0.01 and the log2 fold change was above 5 up to day 15. Each bulk clonotype received a CD4 or CD8 identity based on whether the sequenced CD4 or CD8 repertoire contained that clonotype at higher abundance. TCRdb reprocessing: public reads trimmed at Q25 with fastp, clones called with MiXCR, in-frame beta chains kept. Rows with one shared CDR3 protein collapse into an entry with the most common genes and DNA. The V and J calls reflect TCRdb's pipeline rather than the authors' work. The sample table records about 58,000 distinct CDR3 sequences; approximately 6.9% of these occur just once. Around 38% of the sample rests with the top ten.

This clonotype was seen more than once but under ten times. This clone's antigen is unknown. No base-level quality is on record; no much larger clone is a single base apart. The sample's treatment or condition label is to be understood as: live attenuated yellow fever vaccine strain. A standard Ficoll-Paque protocol was used to isolate PBMCs from peripheral blood. Dynabeads CD4 and CD8 positive selection kits were used to isolate the CD4 and CD8 T-cell fractions. RNA was extracted with TriZol from bulk PBMCs, CD4 and CD8 fractions, and dextramer-positive and dextramer-negative fractions. The sequence came from a man aged 18 to 30 who received the YFV17D yellow fever vaccine. The source was CD8+ T cells sorted from PBMCs, collected on the day of the first yellow fever vaccination.

The bases read TGCAGCGTATCAGACACATTGGATCAGCCCCAGCATTTT. Translated, this is CSVSDTLDQPQHF. The sequence links TRBV29-1 to TRBJ1-5; no D gene call is confident. Per the germline V gene, SQVTM is the CDR1 and ANQGSEA is the CDR2. There are 13 amino acids in the CDR3, from cysteine to phenylalanine inclusive. Only the CDR3 part of the read is kept: 39 bases, read in frame from the first base. Trimming removed 6 bases from V and 5 bases from J, leaving 14 bases between the germline ends.